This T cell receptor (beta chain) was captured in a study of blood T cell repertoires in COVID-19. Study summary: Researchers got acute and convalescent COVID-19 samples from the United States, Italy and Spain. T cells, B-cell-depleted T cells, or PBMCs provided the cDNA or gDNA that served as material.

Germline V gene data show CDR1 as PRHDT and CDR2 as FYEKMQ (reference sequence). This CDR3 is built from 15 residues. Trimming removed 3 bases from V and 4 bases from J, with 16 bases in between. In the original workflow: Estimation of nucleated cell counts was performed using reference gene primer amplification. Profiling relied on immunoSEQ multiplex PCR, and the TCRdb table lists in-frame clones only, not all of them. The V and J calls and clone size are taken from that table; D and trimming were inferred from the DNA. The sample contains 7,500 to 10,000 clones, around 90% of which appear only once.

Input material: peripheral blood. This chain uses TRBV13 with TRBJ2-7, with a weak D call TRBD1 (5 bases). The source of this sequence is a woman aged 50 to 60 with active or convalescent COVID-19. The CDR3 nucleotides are TGTGCCAGCAGCTTGACCCAGGGTGATATGTACGAGCAGTACTTC. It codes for CASSLTQGDMYEQYF.